A selection of T cell receptor beta chains follows, all from one sample in a study of cytomegalovirus exposure and HLA in healthy donors. TCRdb keeps only in-frame clones here, not all; method: immunoSEQ multiplex PCR. This table holds approximately 200,000 clones, approximately 88% found once. The sequenced sample was PBMCs. The receptors here all came from a boy younger than 18 in good health and CMV-seronegative. Both conserved end residues are part of each CDR3. The D gene is left open where the match is weak. Clone size appears in some rows only: once, few, many, or a class for an expanded clone.

j_call | clone_size | d_call | v_call | cdr3_nt | cdr3_aa
TRBJ2-7 | . | TRBD1 | TRBV5-4 | TGTGCCAGCAGCTCGACAGGGATCGAGCAGTACTTC | CASSSTGIEQYF
TRBJ1-4 | . | . | TRBV6-5 | TGTGCCAGCAGTTACCTCGGCGGCAGTAATGAAAAACTGTTTTTT | CASSYLGGSNEKLFF
TRBJ1-4 | few | TRBD1 | TRBV6-6 | TGTGCCAGTAACCAAGGGGGGGGGACAGGGCAGGAAAAACTGTTTTTT | CASNQGGGTGQEKLFF
TRBJ1-2 | once | TRBD1 | TRBV29-1 | TGCAGCGTTGACGACAGGAGGGGTCACAGGGGGGCCTATGGCTACACCTTC | CSVDDRRGHRGAYGYTF
TRBJ2-1 | . | TRBD1 | TRBV6-4 | TGTGCCAGCAGTGTGACAGGGGGCTCGGGAGAGCAGTTCTTC | CASSVTGGSGEQFF
TRBJ2-7 | . | . | TRBV9 | TGTGCCAGCAGCGTAGGTCCGGGAGCCTACGAGCAGTACTTC | CASSVGPGAYEQYF
TRBJ2-7 | . | . | TRBV4-2 | TGTGCCAGCAGCCAAGTCGGACTCCAGATCGAACAGTACTTC | CASSQVGLQIEQYF
TRBJ1-1 | . | . | TRBV4-2 | TGTGCCAGCAGCCAAGGGGAGGGCCAGGGCAATGACACTGAAGCTTTCTTT | CASSQGEGQGNDTEAFF
TRBJ1-5 | . | . | TRBV28 | TGTGCCCTAAGCGACAGGCCCAGCAATCAGCCCCAGCATTTT | CALSDRPSNQPQHF
TRBJ2-7 | few | TRBD2 | TRBV5-1 | TGCGCCAGCAGCTTGGGGACTAGCCACGACGAGCAGTACTTC | CASSLGTSHDEQYF
TRBJ1-1 | . | . | TRBV7-2 | TGTGCCAGCAGCCAGCGGGCAAGACACCAGAACACTGAAGCTTTCTTT | CASSQRARHQNTEAFF
TRBJ2-7 | . | TRBD1 | TRBV7-2 | TGTGCCAGCAGCTTAGCCGGACAGGGGTTTGTATCCTACGAGCAGTACTTC | CASSLAGQGFVSYEQYF
TRBJ2-7 | few | TRBD2 | TRBV4-3 | TGCGCCAGCAGCCAAGGAGTCGGGGGGGCCTACGAGCAGTACTTC | CASSQGVGGAYEQYF
TRBJ2-5 | . | . | TRBV2 | TGTGCCAGCAGGGGGGGACAGTATCAAGAGACCCAGTACTTC | CASRGGQYQETQYF
TRBJ1-3 | . | . | TRBV7-2 | TGTGCCAGCAGCTTAGAGGGGAACGGTGGAAACACCATATATTTT | CASSLEGNGGNTIYF
TRBJ2-7 | . | TRBD2 | TRBV11-1 | TGTGCCAGCAGCTTAGCGAGCGGGGGCATCTACGAGCAGTACTTC | CASSLASGGIYEQYF
TRBJ1-6 | . | . | TRBV2 | TGTGCCAGCAGTGAGACAGAAAATTCACCCCTCCACTTT | CASSETENSPLHF
TRBJ2-7 | . | . | TRBV7-6 | TGTGCCAGCAGCCCCGCCCCCACTAGTGGACGGGGGGAGCAGTACTTC | CASSPAPTSGRGEQYF
TRBJ2-1 | . | . | TRBV10-3 | TGTGCCATCAGTGAGCGGCTACCGGGGAATGAGCAGTTCTTC | CAISERLPGNEQFF
TRBJ1-1 | . | . | TRBV5-1 | TGCGCCAGCAGCGAAATGACAACCCGAGAAGCTTTCTTT | CASSEMTTREAFF
TRBJ2-2 | . | . | TRBV30 | TGTGCCTGGAGGTCCCTCGCTAGCGCGGTCGGGGAGCTGTTTTTT | CAWRSLASAVGELFF
TRBJ2-1 | . | . | TRBV29-1 | TGCAGCGTTGAAGGTCGGGATGAGCAGTTCTTC | CSVEGRDEQFF
TRBJ1-2 | few | TRBD1 | TRBV5-6 | TGTGCCAGCAGCCGCGACCGGGACAGCTATGGCTACACCTTC | CASSRDRDSYGYTF
TRBJ1-6 | . | . | TRBV4-3 | TGCGCCAGCAGCCAAGCCGTCAAGGCCGGGTTTAATTCACCCCTCCACTTT | CASSQAVKAGFNSPLHF
TRBJ1-2 | . | . | TRBV18 | TGTGCCAGCTCCCTGACCCCGGAGCCCAGTTATGGCTACACCTTC | CASSLTPEPSYGYTF